This T cell receptor beta chain was recorded in a study of T cells after yellow fever vaccination. Study-wide context: Low-cell-number fractions underwent preparation using SMART-Seq v4 Ultra Low Input. The study, taken as a whole, reports: Reappearance after the booster was seen for most primary-vaccination clones, at 95% to 97% CD4 and 80% to 90% CD8.

About this clonotype itself: The antigen is undetermined.

From the 5' RACE reads, TCRdb called clonotypes with MiXCR, one entry per CDR3 protein. The sample lists approximately 300,000 distinct CDR3 sequences; about 10% were seen once. CDR3 size: 18 residues. Between the trimmed V and J ends, which lost 2 bases and 0 bases, there was a span of 17 bases. This sequence was found in a man in his late teens or twenties who received the YFV17D yellow fever vaccine. The rearrangement uses TRBV12-3 or TRBV12-4 and TRBJ2-1; D perhaps matches TRBD2 (5 bases). The sample here was CD4+ T cells sorted from PBMCs, taken 45 days after the yellow fever booster vaccination. The CDR3 loop reads CASSLKSMGSRSYNEQFF. The CDR3 DNA reads as TGTGCCAGCAGTTTAAAAAGTATGGGGAGCCGCTCCTACAATGAGCAGTTCTTC.